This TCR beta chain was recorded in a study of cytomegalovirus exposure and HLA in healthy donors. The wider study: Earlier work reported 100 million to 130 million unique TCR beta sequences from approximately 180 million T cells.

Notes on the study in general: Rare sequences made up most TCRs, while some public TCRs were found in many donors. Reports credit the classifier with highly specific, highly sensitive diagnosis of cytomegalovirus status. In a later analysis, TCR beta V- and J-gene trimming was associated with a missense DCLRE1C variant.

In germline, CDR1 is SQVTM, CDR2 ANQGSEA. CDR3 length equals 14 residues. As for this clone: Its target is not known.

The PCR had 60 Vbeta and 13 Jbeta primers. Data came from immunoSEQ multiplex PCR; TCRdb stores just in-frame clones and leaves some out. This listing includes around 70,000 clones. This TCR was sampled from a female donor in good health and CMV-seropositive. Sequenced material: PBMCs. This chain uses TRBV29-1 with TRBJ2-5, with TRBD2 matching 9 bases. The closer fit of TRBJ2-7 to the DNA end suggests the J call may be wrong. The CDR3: CSVALTSGFYEQYF. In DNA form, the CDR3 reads TGCAGCGTTGCATTAACTAGCGGGTTCTACGAGCAGTACTTC.